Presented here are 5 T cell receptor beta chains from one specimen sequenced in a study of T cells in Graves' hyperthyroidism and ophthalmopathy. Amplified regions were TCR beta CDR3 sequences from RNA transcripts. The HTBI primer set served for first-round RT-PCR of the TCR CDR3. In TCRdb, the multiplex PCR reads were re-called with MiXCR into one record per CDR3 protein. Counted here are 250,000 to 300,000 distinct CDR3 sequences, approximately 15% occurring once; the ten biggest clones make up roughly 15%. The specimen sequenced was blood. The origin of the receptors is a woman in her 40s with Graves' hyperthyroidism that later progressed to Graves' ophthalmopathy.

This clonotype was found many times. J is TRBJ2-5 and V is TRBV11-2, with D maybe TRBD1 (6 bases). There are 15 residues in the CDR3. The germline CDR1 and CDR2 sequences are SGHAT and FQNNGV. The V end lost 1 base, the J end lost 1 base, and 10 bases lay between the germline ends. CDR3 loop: CASSLGRTVQETQYF. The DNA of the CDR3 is TGTGCCAGCAGCTTAGGGCGGACAGTCCAAGAGACCCAGTACTTC.

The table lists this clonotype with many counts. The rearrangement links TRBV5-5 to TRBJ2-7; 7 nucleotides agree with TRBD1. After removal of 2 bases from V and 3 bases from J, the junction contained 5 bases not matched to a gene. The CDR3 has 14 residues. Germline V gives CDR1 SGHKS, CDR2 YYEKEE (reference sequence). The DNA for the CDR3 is TGTGCCAGCAGCTTCGGGCAGGGGGACTACGAGCAGTACTTC. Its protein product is CASSFGQGDYEQYF.

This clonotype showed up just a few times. CDR3 protein: CASSRRGLTEAFF. As DNA, the CDR3 is TGTGCCAGTAGTCGCAGGGGGCTGACTGAAGCTTTCTTT. The gene calls are TRBV19 and TRBJ1-1; TRBD1 matches 8 bases. J was trimmed by 5 bases and V by 5 bases; bases with no gene match: 4. This CDR3 spans 13 amino acids. Germline V lookup: CDR1 LNHDA, CDR2 SQIVND (reference sequence).

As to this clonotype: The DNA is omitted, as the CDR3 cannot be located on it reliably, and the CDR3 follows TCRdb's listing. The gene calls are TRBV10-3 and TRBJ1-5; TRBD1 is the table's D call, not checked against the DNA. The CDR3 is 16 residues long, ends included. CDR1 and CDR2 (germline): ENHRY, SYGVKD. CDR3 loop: CAISEWGQGSNQPRHF.

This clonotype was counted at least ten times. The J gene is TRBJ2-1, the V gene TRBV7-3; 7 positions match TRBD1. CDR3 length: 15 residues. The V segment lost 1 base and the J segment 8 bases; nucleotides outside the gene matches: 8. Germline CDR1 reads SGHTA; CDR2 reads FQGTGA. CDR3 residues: CASSLSRDSVHEQFF. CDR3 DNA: TGTGCCAGCAGCTTAAGCCGGGACAGCGTCCATGAGCAGTTCTTC.